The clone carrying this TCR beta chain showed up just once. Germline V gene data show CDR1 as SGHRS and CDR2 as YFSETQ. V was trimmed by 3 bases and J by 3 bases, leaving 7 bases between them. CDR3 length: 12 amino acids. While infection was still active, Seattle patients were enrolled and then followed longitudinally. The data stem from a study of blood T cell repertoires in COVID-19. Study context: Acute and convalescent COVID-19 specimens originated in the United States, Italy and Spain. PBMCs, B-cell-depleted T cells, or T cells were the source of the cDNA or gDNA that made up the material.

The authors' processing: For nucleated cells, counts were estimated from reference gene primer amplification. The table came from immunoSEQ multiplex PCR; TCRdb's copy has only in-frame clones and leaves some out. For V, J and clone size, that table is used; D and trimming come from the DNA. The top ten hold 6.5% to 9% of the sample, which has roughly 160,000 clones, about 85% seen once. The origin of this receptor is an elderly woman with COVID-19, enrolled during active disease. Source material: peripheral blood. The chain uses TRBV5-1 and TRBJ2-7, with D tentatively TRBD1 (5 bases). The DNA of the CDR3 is TGCGCCAGCAGCTCTCAGGGCTACGAGCAGTACTTC. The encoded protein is CASSSQGYEQYF.